Below, 8 T cell receptor beta chains from the same sample are listed, as sequenced in a study of T cell changes during pregnancy in multiple sclerosis. Only in-frame clones appear in the TCRdb table, and some are missing; sequencing was by immunoSEQ multiplex PCR. The sample contains about 68,000 clones, about nine tenths of which appear only once. The source material was peripheral blood, sampled in the third trimester of pregnancy. Source of these receptors: a female donor with multiple sclerosis, enrolled in a pregnancy study.

This chain links TRBV18 with TRBJ1-5; 9 nucleotides agree with TRBD1. The CDR3 spans 13 residues. Germline V gene lookup returns CDR1 KGHSH and CDR2 LQKENI. Trimming cost V 4 bases and J 5 bases; bases outside gene matches: 0. This chain's CDR3 is CASSRDRDQPQHF. For the CDR3, the DNA is TGTGCCAGCTCACGGGACAGGGATCAGCCCCAGCATTTT.

The chain recombines TRBV2 with TRBJ1-1; TRBD1 is a possible D gene (5 bases). The CDR3 covers 12 residues. V was cut by 11 bases and J by 4 bases, with 14 bases left in between. From germline, CDR1 is SNHLY and CDR2 FYNNEI. In DNA form, the CDR3 reads TGTGCCGGAGGGGACCTTTTCACTGAAGCTTTCTTT. Its protein product is CAGGDLFTEAFF.

V and J are TRBV2 and TRBJ1-1; D is ambiguous. The germline CDR1 and CDR2 sequences are SNHLY and FYNNEI. The V end lost 4 bases, the J end lost 0 bases, and 9 bases lay between the germline ends. The CDR3 contains 14 residues. The CDR3 nucleotides are TGTGCCAGCAGTGTACAGCTCATGAACACTGAAGCTTTCTTT. Translating gives CASSVQLMNTEAFF.

This sequence joins TRBV11-2 and TRBJ2-2, with D possibly TRBD2 on 7 matching bases. The V and J ends lost 7 bases and 7 bases respectively, with 19 bases between them. The CDR3 totals 15 residues. Per the germline V gene, CDR1 is SGHAT and CDR2 is FQNNGV. CDR3 in DNA: TGTGCCAGCACCCCAAACCCGGGGGGCGGCGGGGAGCTGTTTTTT. Translation: CASTPNPGGGGELFF.

V gene TRBV30 combines with J gene TRBJ2-7, with 8 nucleotides matching TRBD1. V gave up 5 bases and J gave up 3 bases; unmatched junction bases: 3. The CDR3 has 12 residues. CDR1 is GTSNPN, CDR2 SVGIG, per germline (reference sequence). CDR3 in DNA: TGTGCCTGGGTTGGACAGGGCTACGAGCAGTACTTC. Protein sequence: CAWVGQGYEQYF. The variable domain in full, with the rest retrieved from reference TRBV30 and TRBJ2-7, is SQTIHQWPATLVQPVGSPLSLECTVEGTSNPNLYWYRQAAGRGLQLLFYSVGIGQISSEVPQNLSASRPQDRQFILSSKKLLLSDSGFYLCAWVGQGYEQYFGPGTRLTVT.

The CDR3 is CASSLGQGREKLFF. In DNA form, the CDR3 reads TGTGCCAGCAGCTTAGGACAGGGACGTGAAAAACTGTTTTTT. The rearrangement links TRBV11-2 to TRBJ1-4, with 7 bases fitting TRBD1. Germline lookup yields CDR1 SGHAT and CDR2 FQNNGV. V shed 1 base, J shed 7 bases, and the junction held 3 bases outside the gene matches. The CDR3 consists of 14 residues. Full variable domain (remainder filled in from reference TRBV11-2 and TRBJ1-4): EAGVAQSPRYKIIEKRQSVAFWCNPISGHATLYWYQQILGQGPKLLIQFQNNGVVDDSQLPKDRFSAERLKGVDSTLKIQPAKLEDSAVYLCASSLGQGREKLFFGSGTQLSVL.

The chain combines TRBV29-1 with TRBJ1-2, with D hard to call. This CDR3 is built from 12 residues. Trimming shortened V by 6 bases and J by 3 bases, and 11 bases separated the two germline ends. The germline gives CDR1 SQVTM, CDR2 ANQGSEA. The CDR3 DNA follows: TGCAGCGTGTCCAGCGGGTACTATGGCTACACCTTC. Translation: CSVSSGYYGYTF. Full variable domain (outside the CDR3, taken from reference TRBV29-1 and TRBJ1-2): SAVISQKPSRDICQRGTSLTIQCQVDSQVTMMFWYRQQPGQSLTLIATANQGSEATYESGFVIDKFPISRPNLTFSTLTVSNMSPEDSSIYLCSVSSGYYGYTFGSGTRLTVV.

The genes are TRBV4-2 and TRBJ2-1; 11 bases are a match to TRBD2. The ends lost 1 base at V and 4 bases at J; junction bases unmatched: 6. Germline CDR1 LGHNA, CDR2 YNFKEQ. The CDR3 spans 17 residues. In DNA, the CDR3 is TGTGCCAGCAGCCAAGCTCTGGTAGCGGGGGGGTACAATGAGCAGTTCTTC. It is translated as CASSQALVAGGYNEQFF.